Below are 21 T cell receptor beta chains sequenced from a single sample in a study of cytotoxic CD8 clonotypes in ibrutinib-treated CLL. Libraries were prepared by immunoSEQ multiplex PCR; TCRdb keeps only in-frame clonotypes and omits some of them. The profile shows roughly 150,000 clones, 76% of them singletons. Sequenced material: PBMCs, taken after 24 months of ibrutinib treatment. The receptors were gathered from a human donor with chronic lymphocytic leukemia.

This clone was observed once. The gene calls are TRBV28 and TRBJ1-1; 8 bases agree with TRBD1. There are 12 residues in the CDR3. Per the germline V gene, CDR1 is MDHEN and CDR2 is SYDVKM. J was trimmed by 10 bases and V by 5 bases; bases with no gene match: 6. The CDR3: CASSETGAGAFF. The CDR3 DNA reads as TGTGCCAGCAGTGAGACAGGGGCCGGAGCTTTCTTT.

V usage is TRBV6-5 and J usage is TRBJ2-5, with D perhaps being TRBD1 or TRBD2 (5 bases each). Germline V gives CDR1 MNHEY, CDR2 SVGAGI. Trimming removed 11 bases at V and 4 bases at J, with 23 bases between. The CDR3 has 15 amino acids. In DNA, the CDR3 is TGTGCCGCCAGCCGGTCGGGACGGAACGGAGAGACCCAGTACTTC. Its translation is CAASRSGRNGETQYF.

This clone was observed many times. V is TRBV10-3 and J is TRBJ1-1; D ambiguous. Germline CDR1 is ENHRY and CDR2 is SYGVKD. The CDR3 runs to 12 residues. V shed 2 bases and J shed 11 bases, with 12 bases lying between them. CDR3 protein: CAISEGRTGAFF. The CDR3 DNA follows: TGTGCCATCAGTGAGGGACGAACGGGGGCTTTCTTT.

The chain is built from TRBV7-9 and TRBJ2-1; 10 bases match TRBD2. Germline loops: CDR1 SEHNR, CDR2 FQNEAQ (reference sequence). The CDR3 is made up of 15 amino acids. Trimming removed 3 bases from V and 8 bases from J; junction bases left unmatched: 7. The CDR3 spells CASSFSGGAADEQFF. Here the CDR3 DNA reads TGTGCCAGCAGCTTCAGCGGGGGGGCCGCCGATGAGCAGTTCTTC.

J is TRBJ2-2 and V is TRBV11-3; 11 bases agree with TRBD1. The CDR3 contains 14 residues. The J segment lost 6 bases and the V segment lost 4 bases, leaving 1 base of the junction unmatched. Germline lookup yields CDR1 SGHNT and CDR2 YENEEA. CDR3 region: CASSWGQGAGELFF. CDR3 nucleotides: TGTGCCAGCAGCTGGGGACAGGGGGCCGGGGAGCTGTTTTTT.

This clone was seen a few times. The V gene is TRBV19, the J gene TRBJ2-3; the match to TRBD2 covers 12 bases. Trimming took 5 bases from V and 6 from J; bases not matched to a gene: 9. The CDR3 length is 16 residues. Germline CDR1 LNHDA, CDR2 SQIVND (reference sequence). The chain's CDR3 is CASSPRTSGEGDTQYF. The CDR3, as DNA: TGTGCCAGTAGTCCGCGGACTAGCGGGGAGGGGGATACGCAGTATTTT.

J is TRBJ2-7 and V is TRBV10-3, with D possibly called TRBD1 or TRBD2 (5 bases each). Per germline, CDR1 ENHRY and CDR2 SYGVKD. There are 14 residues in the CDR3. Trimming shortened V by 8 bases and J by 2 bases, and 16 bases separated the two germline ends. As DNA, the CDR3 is TGTGCCATCCGGGGCAGGTTGGAGCCCTACGAGCAGTACTTC. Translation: CAIRGRLEPYEQYF.

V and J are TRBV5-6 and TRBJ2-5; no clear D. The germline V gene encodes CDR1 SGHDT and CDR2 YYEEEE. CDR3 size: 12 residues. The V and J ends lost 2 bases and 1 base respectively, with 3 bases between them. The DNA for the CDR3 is TGTGCCAGCAGCTTAACCCAAGAGACCCAGTACTTC. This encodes CASSLTQETQYF.

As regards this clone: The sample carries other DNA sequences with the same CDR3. CDR3 region: CASRGGNQPQHF. The CDR3 DNA follows: TGTGCCAGCCGGGGGGGCAATCAGCCCCAGCATTTT. This chain connects TRBV27 to TRBJ1-5; possible D gene TRBD1, 5 bases. V was shortened by 8 bases and J by 2 bases, with 7 bases between the two germline ends. Looked up from germline, CDR1 is MNHEY and CDR2 is SMNVEV (reference sequence). The CDR3 has 12 amino acids.

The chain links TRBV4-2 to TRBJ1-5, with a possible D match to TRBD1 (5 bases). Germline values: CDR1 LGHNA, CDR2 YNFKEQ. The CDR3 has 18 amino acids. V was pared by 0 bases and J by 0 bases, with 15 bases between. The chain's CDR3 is CASSQETWGTYSNQPQHF. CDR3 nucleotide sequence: TGTGCCAGCAGCCAAGAAACCTGGGGGACCTATAGCAATCAGCCCCAGCATTTT.

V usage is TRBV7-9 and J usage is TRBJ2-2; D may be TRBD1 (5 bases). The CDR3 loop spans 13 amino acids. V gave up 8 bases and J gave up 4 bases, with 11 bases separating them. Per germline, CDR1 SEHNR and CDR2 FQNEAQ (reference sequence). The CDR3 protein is CASARDSTGELFF. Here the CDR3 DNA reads TGTGCCAGCGCCCGTGACAGCACCGGGGAGCTGTTTTTT.

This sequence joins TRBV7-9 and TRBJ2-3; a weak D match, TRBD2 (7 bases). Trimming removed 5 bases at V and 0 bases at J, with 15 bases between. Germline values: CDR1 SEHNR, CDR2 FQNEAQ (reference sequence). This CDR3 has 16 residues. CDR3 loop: CASSHGRGASTDTQYF. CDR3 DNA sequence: TGTGCCAGCAGCCACGGACGGGGGGCTAGCACAGATACGCAGTATTTT.

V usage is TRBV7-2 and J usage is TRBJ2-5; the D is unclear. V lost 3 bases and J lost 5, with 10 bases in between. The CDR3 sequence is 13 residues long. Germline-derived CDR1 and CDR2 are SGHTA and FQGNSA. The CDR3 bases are TGTGCCAGCAGCTTCTCGCGGTGGGAGACCCAGTACTTC. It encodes CASSFSRWETQYF.

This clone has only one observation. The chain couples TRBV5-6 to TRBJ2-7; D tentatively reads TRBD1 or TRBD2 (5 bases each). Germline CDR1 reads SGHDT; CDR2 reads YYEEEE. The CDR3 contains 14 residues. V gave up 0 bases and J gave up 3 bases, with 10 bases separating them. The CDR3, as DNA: TGTGCCAGCAGCTTGGGTCTGGGGGACTACGAGCAGTACTTC. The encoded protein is CASSLGLGDYEQYF.

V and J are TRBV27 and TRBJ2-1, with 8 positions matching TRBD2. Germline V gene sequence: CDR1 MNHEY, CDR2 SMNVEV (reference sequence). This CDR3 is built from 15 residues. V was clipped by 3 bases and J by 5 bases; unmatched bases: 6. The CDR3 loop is CASSFGLAGNNEQFF. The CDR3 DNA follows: TGTGCCAGCAGTTTCGGGCTAGCGGGCAACAATGAGCAGTTCTTC.

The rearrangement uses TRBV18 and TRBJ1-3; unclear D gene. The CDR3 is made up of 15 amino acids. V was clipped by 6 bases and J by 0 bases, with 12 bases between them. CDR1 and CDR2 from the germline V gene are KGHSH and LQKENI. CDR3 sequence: CASSPDLFSGNTIYF. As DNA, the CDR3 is TGTGCCAGCTCGCCCGACCTATTCTCTGGAAACACCATATATTTT.

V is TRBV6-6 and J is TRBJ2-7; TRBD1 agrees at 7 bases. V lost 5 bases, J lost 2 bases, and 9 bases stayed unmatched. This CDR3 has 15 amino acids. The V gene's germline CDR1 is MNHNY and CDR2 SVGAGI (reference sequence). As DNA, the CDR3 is TGTGCCAGCAGTCTAGTCCCGGGACAGCCCTACGAGCAGTACTTC. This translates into CASSLVPGQPYEQYF.

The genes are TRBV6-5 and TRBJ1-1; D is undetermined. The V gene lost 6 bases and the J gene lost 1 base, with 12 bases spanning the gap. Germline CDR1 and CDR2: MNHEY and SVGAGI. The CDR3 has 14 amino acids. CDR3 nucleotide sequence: TGTGCCAGCAGCCGGGAACTAGGGAACACTGAAGCTTTCTTT. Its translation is CASSRELGNTEAFF.

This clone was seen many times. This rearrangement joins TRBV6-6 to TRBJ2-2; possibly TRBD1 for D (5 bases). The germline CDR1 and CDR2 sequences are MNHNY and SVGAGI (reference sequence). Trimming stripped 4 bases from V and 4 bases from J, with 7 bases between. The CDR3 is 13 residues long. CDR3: CASSLGVTGELFF. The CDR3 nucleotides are TGTGCCAGCAGTTTAGGGGTCACCGGGGAGCTGTTTTTT.

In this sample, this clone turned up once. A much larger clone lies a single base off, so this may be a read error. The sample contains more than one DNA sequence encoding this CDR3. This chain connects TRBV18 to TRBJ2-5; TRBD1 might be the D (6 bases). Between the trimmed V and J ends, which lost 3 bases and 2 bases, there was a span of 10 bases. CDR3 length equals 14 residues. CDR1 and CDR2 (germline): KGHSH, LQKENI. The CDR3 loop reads CASSPGQTQETQYF. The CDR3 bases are TGTGCCAGCTCACCCGGACAGACTCAAGAGACCCAGTACTTC.

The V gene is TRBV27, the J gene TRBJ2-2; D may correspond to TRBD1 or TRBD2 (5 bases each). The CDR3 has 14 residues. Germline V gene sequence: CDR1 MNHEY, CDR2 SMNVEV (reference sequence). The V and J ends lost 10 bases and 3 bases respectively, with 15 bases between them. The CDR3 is CATRGVGHTGELFF. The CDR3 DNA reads TGTGCCACCCGAGGGGTCGGGCACACCGGGGAGCTGTTTTTT.